What follows are 3 T cell receptor beta chains derived from one specimen sequenced in a study of shared clonotypes between healthy human individuals. The protocol was immunoSEQ multiplex PCR, while the TCRdb copy is restricted to in-frame clones and leaves out a portion. In the table there are some 87,000 clones, almost 70% of which are singletons. Sequences were obtained from memory CD8+ T cells sorted from blood. Indicated subset: CD45RO+ cells pooled with CCR7-negative TemRA cells. These receptors were collected from a man aged 25-40 years in good health.

The gene calls are TRBV28 and TRBJ2-7, with D possibly TRBD1 on 5 matching bases. The germline gives CDR1 MDHEN, CDR2 SYDVKM. The CDR3 sequence is 13 residues long. V lost 6 bases and J lost 2, with 11 bases in between. DNA for the CDR3: TGTGCCAGCAGCCCAGGGTTTGCCTACGAGCAGTACTTC. It yields the protein CASSPGFAYEQYF.

This clone was counted once. The rearrangement links TRBV13 to TRBJ2-2, with D hard to call. V was cut by 2 bases and J by 8 bases, with 6 bases left in between. This CDR3 has 12 residues. Germline CDR1 PRHDT, CDR2 FYEKMQ (reference sequence). CDR3 sequence: CASSLYSGELFF. The CDR3 nucleotides read TGTGCCAGCAGCTTATACAGTGGGGAGCTGTTTTTT.

This sequence joins TRBV7-9 and TRBJ2-7; 11 bases fit TRBD2. J was trimmed by 4 bases and V by 5 bases; bases with no gene match: 10. The CDR3 spans 16 residues. The germline V gene encodes CDR1 SEHNR and CDR2 FQNEAQ (reference sequence). CDR3 sequence (DNA): TGTGCCAGCAGCACACCGGGACTAGCGGACCGATACGAGCAGTACTTC. Translation gives CASSTPGLADRYEQYF. Filled out from reference TRBV7-9 and TRBJ2-7, the complete variable domain reads DTGVSQNPRHKITKRGQNVTFRCDPISEHNRLYWYRQTLGQGPEFLTYFQNEAQLEKSRLLSDRFSAERPKGSFSTLEIQRTEQGDSAMYLCASSTPGLADRYEQYFGPGTRLTVT.